This record looks at one T cell receptor (beta chain) sequence and its context. Per the original methods: The authors estimated nucleated cell counts from reference gene primer amplification. The protocol was immunoSEQ multiplex PCR, while the TCRdb copy is restricted to in-frame clones and leaves out a portion. V, J and clone size were drawn from that table, and D and trimming were deduced from the DNA. Of 150,000 or so clones in the sample, under 95% were seen once. CDR3 size: 16 residues. Trimming stripped 5 bases from V and 0 bases from J, with 14 bases between. Germline CDR1 is SGHTA and CDR2 is FQGTGA. The data are from a study of blood T cell repertoires in COVID-19. Study-level information: COVID-19 samples from acute and convalescent phases originated in the United States, Italy and Spain. PBMCs, B-cell-depleted T cells, or T cells were the source of the cDNA or gDNA that made up the material.

J is TRBJ2-1 and V is TRBV7-3, with D perhaps TRBD1 (5 bases). The sequence came from a man over 45 with acute or convalescent COVID-19. Sample: peripheral blood. Here the CDR3 DNA reads TGTGCCAGCAGCCTGGACACCTCGAGCTCCTACAATGAGCAGTTCTTC. The encoded protein is CASSLDTSSSYNEQFF.